The rows below give T cell receptor beta chains drawn from one sample of a study of blood T cell repertoires in COVID-19. Here immunoSEQ multiplex PCR was the method, and the copy in TCRdb shows in-frame clones only, minus some. The repertoire holds approximately 230,000 clones, with almost 85% as singletons. Sequenced input: PBMCs or T cells enriched from blood (not recorded which). The receptors were gathered from a man between 35 and 55 years old who had recovered from COVID-19. Each CDR3 is given with its conserved first and last residue. D genes are given only for firm matches. Not all rows give a size; the values are once, few, many and, for expanded clones, a class.

j_gene	v_gene	abundance	d_gene	CDR3aa	CDR3nt
TRBJ2-5	TRBV4-1	once	TRBD2	CASSQLAGVRVTETQYF	TGCGCCAGCAGCCAACTAGCGGGAGTAAGGGTCACAGAGACCCAGTACTTC
TRBJ1-1	TRBV7-6	NA	TRBD1	CASSPDRGLTEAFF	TGTGCCAGCAGCCCGGACAGGGGGCTCACTGAAGCTTTCTTT
TRBJ2-7	TRBV16	NA	NA	CASSPFQGGEQYF	TGTGCCAGCAGCCCCTTTCAGGGGGGCGAGCAGTACTTC
TRBJ1-3	TRBV10-3	NA	NA	CAISEDRPRAIYF	TGTGCCATCAGTGAAGACAGGCCCCGGGCCATATATTTT
TRBJ1-5	TRBV6-2/TRBV6-3	NA	NA	CASSYRGGGDNQPQHF	TGTGCCAGCAGTTACCGGGGAGGGGGGGACAATCAGCCCCAGCATTTT
TRBJ2-3	TRBV30	NA	NA	CAWTRAGWGTDTQYF	TGTGCCTGGACCCGCGCGGGGTGGGGCACAGATACGCAGTATTTT
TRBJ1-6	TRBV5-1	NA	TRBD1	CASSLGGQVESPLHF	TGCGCCAGCAGCTTGGGGGGACAGGTGGAGTCACCCCTCCACTTT
TRBJ1-1	TRBV5-6	NA	NA	CASSLPRNTEAFF	TGTGCCAGCAGCCTGCCGCGGAACACTGAAGCTTTCTTT
TRBJ2-5	TRBV12-3/TRBV12-4	NA	NA	CASSRTQETQYF	TGTGCCAGCAGCCGTACCCAGGAGACCCAGTACTTC
TRBJ1-5	TRBV5-8	NA	TRBD1	CASSWRQGWDQPQHF	TGTGCCAGCAGCTGGAGACAGGGATGGGATCAGCCCCAGCATTTT
TRBJ1-3	TRBV6-5	NA	TRBD1	CASGGTGDPGNTIYF	TGTGCCAGCGGGGGGACAGGGGACCCTGGAAACACCATATATTTT
TRBJ1-3	TRBV9	NA	TRBD1	CASSVDPRGNTIYF	TGTGCCAGCAGCGTAGATCCCAGGGGGAACACCATATATTTT
TRBJ2-5	TRBV28	NA	NA	CASSFPGAPETQYF	TGTGCCAGCAGTTTCCCAGGGGCCCCAGAGACCCAGTACTTC
TRBJ2-1	TRBV5-1	NA	NA	CASSHVEGQEFF	TGCGCCAGCAGCCACGTAGAGGGACAAGAGTTCTTC
TRBJ1-3	TRBV5-1	NA	NA	CASADSFSGNTIYF	TGCGCCAGCGCAGACAGCTTTTCTGGAAACACCATATATTTT
TRBJ1-2	TRBV5-6	NA	NA	CASSLGQNNYGYTF	TGTGCCAGCAGCTTGGGACAAAATAACTATGGCTACACCTTC
TRBJ1-4	TRBV28	once	NA	CASSLTALNEKLFF	TGTGCCAGCAGTTTAACAGCCCTCAATGAAAAACTGTTTTTT
TRBJ1-1	TRBV6-1	NA	NA	CASSETVMNTEAFF	TGTGCCAGCAGTGAAACGGTAATGAACACTGAAGCTTTCTTT
TRBJ2-7	TRBV6-5	NA	TRBD1	CASRRGQLSYEQYF	TGTGCCAGCAGGAGGGGGCAACTTTCCTACGAGCAGTACTTC
TRBJ2-1	TRBV27	NA	NA	CASSLDKRLRNEQFF	TGTGCCAGCAGTTTAGATAAGAGACTACGAAATGAGCAGTTCTTC
TRBJ2-7	TRBV5-4	NA	TRBD2	CASSSRTSGGYEQYF	TGTGCCAGCAGCTCCCGGACTAGCGGGGGTTACGAGCAGTACTTC
TRBJ1-5	TRBV5-5	NA	NA	CASSLWGPGQPQHF	TGTGCCAGCAGCTTGTGGGGGCCGGGGCAGCCCCAGCATTTT
TRBJ2-7	TRBV5-1	NA	NA	CASSLGVGVHEQYF	TGCGCCAGCAGCTTGGGGGTCGGGGTCCACGAGCAGTACTTC
TRBJ1-1	TRBV7-8	NA	NA	CASSSRSWNTEAFF	TGTGCCAGCAGTTCTAGGTCATGGAACACTGAAGCTTTCTTT
TRBJ2-7	TRBV3-1/TRBV3-2	NA	NA	CASSPPNQYYERYF	TGTGCCAGCAGCCCACCTAACCAGTACTACGAGCGGTACTTC
TRBJ2-5	TRBV4-2	NA	TRBD2	CASSQGTSAETQYF	TGTGCCAGCAGCCAAGGGACTAGCGCTGAGACCCAGTACTTC
TRBJ1-4	TRBV5-8	NA	TRBD1	CASSPDRGRGEKLFF	TGTGCCAGCAGCCCCGACAGGGGCAGGGGTGAAAAACTGTTTTTT
TRBJ1-5	TRBV12-3/TRBV12-4	NA	NA	CASSLNPGPQHF	TGTGCCAGCAGTTTGAACCCGGGGCCCCAGCATTTT
TRBJ2-7	TRBV23-1	NA	TRBD1	CASGRDRAPYEQYF	TGCGCCAGCGGGAGGGACAGGGCTCCCTACGAGCAGTACTTC
TRBJ1-5	TRBV10-3	few	NA	CAINGHLDQPQHF	TGTGCCATCAACGGACATCTCGATCAGCCCCAGCATTTT
TRBJ2-7	TRBV7-9	few	TRBD2	CASTLQSGGPNYEQYF	TGTGCCAGCACCCTTCAGAGCGGGGGCCCAAATTACGAGCAGTACTTC
TRBJ1-6	TRBV2	NA	TRBD1	CASRGTGPNSPLHF	TGTGCCAGCAGGGGGACAGGCCCAAATTCACCCCTCCACTTT
TRBJ1-2	TRBV14	NA	TRBD1	CASSPGQYYYGYTF	TGTGCCAGCAGCCCGGGACAGTACTACTATGGCTACACCTTC
TRBJ2-3	TRBV2	NA	TRBD1	CASSEGTAADTQYF	TGTGCCAGCAGTGAGGGGACAGCTGCAGATACGCAGTATTTT
TRBJ2-5	TRBV5-1	NA	NA	CASSPTRETQYF	TGCGCCAGCAGCCCTACTCGAGAGACCCAGTACTTC
TRBJ1-1	TRBV28	NA	NA	CASRFRAGEAFF	TGTGCCAGCAGGTTCCGGGCGGGTGAAGCTTTCTTT
TRBJ2-1	TRBV7-8	few	TRBD2	CASSGGLAGVEQFF	TGTGCCAGCAGCGGGGGACTAGCGGGAGTAGAGCAGTTCTTC
TRBJ2-7	TRBV7-7	NA	TRBD1	CASSLGQGGYEQYF	TGTGCCAGCAGCCTCGGACAGGGGGGCTACGAGCAGTACTTC
TRBJ2-1	TRBV5-1	NA	TRBD2	CASSEAGEHPAFF	TGCGCCAGCTCAGAAGCGGGAGAGCATCCGGCCTTCTTC
TRBJ2-7	TRBV7-2	NA	NA	CASSLIRGAYGEQYF	TGTGCCAGCAGCTTAATCCGGGGGGCCTACGGCGAGCAGTACTTC
TRBJ1-3	TRBV10-3	NA	NA	CAIARQLGAGNTIYF	TGTGCCATCGCCCGACAGCTTGGGGCCGGAAACACCATATATTTT
TRBJ1-1	TRBV10-2	medium-sized	NA	CASIPLLIQGLNTEAFF	TGCGCCAGCATCCCTTTGCTGATTCAGGGTCTGAACACTGAAGCTTTCTTT